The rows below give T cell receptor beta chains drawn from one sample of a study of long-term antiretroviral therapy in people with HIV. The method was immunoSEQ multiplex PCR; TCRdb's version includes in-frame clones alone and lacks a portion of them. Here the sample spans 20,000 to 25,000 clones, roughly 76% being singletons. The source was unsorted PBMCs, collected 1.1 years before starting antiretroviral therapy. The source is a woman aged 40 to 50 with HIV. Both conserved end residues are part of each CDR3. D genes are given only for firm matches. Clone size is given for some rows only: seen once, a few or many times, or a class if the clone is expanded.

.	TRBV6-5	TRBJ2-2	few	TGTGCCAGCTGGGAGAAAGGGAACACCGGGGAGCTGTTTTTT	CASWEKGNTGELFF
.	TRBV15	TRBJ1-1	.	TGTGCCACCAGCAGGGGGTCCCTCGGGGGGACTGAAGCTTTCTTT	CATSRGSLGGTEAFF
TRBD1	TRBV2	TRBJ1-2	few	TGTGCCAGCAGTCCGACAGGGAATAACTATGGCTACACCTTC	CASSPTGNNYGYTF
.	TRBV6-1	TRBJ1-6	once	TGTGCCAGCAGTGAGCAGGGGAATAATTCACCCCTCCACTTT	CASSEQGNNSPLHF
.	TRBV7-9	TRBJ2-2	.	TGTGCCAGCAGCTTAGATGTGGTTACCGGGGAGCTGTTTTTT	CASSLDVVTGELFF
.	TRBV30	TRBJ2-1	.	TGTGCCTGGAGTCCTAGCGTTGAACAGTTCTTC	CAWSPSVEQFF
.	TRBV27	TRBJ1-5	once	TGTGCCAGCAGTTTATGGGGGGCAAATCAGCCCCAGCATTTT	CASSLWGANQPQHF
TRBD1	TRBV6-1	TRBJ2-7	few	TGTGCCAGCGACCCGGACAGGGAACTCTACGAGCAGTACTTC	CASDPDRELYEQYF
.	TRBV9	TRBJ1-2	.	TGTGCCAGCAGCGTAGGGGGTCTTAACTATGGCTACACCTTC	CASSVGGLNYGYTF
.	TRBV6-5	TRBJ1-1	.	TGTGCCAGCAGTTACTCGACAGCCACCGGGAACACTGAAGCTTTCTTT	CASSYSTATGNTEAFF
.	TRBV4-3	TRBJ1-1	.	TGCGCCAGCAGCCAAGCATTAATGAACACTGAAGCTTTCTTT	CASSQALMNTEAFF
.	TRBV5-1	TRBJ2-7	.	TGCGCCAGCAGCTTGGAGGGGCCAGGGTCCTACGAGCAGTACTTC	CASSLEGPGSYEQYF
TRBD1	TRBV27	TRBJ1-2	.	TGTGCCAGCAGTTCGCGACAGGGGCCCAACTATGGCTACACCTTC	CASSSRQGPNYGYTF
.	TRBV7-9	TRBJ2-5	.	TGTGCCAGCAGCCCCCCCTGGGGGGACCAAGAGACCCAGTACTTC	CASSPPWGDQETQYF
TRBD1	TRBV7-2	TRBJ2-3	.	TGTGCCAGCAGCACCACGCGACAGGGGGCGGATACGCAGTATTTT	CASSTTRQGADTQYF
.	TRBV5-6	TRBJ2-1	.	TGTGCCAGCAGCTTGCCGGGCAATGAGCAGTTCTTC	CASSLPGNEQFF
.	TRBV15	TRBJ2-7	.	TGTGCCACCAGCAGAGACAGGGACGTCTACGAGCAGTACTTC	CATSRDRDVYEQYF
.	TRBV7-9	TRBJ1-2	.	TGTGCCAGCAGCATAAAGAGCGGAACACGCTATGGCTACACCTTC	CASSIKSGTRYGYTF
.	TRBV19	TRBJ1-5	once	TGTGCCAGTAGTGCAAATCAGGGTTACAATCAGCCCCAGCATTTT	CASSANQGYNQPQHF
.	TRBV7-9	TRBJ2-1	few	TGTGCCAGCAGCTTAGGGAAGGGGAAGGAGAAGAATGAGCAGTTCTTC	CASSLGKGKEKNEQFF
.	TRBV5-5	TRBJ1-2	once	TGTGCCAGCAGCTTGACAGGACGGGGCTACACCTTC	CASSLTGRGYTF
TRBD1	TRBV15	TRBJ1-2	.	TGTGCCACCAGCAGACCGACAGGGACGAATGGCTACACCTTC	CATSRPTGTNGYTF
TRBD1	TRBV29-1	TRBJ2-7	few	TGCAGCGTTGCAAGGCCGGGACAGGGTGCCTACGAGCAGTACTTC	CSVARPGQGAYEQYF
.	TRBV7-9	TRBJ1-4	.	TGTGCCAGCAGCCCAACCGGGGGTAATGAAAAACTGTTTTTT	CASSPTGGNEKLFF
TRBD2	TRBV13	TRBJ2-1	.	TGTGCCAGCAGCCCGGGACTAGCATACAATGAGCAGTTCTTC	CASSPGLAYNEQFF
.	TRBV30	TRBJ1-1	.	TGTGCCTGGAATAGGCAGGGGAGGAACACTGAAGCTTTCTTT	CAWNRQGRNTEAFF